These 24 T cell receptor beta chains originate from one sample sequenced in a study of T cell repertoires in cytomegalovirus infection. These receptors lack a known antigen. One entry per CDR3 protein results from TCRdb running MiXCR on the reads. The table lists approximately 730,000 distinct CDR3 sequences, roughly 30% of them singletons. This specimen was cultured PBMCs, taken from culture after CMV antigen stimulation. These receptors were collected from a human donor in good health (CMV status not recorded). Some clones in this sample may be carry-over from other donors' samples.

The CDR3 loop reads CASSPLGGVEKLFF. CDR3 bases: TGTGCCAGCAGCCCCCTAGGAGGGGTTGAAAAACTGTTTTTT. This chain links TRBV9 with TRBJ1-4, with D tentatively TRBD1 (5 bases). This CDR3 spans 14 amino acids. Germline-derived CDR1 and CDR2 are SGDLS and YYNGEE. Deletions cut 4 bases from V and 7 bases from J, with 14 bases between.

The rearrangement links TRBV11-2 to TRBJ2-7; TRBD1 agrees at 7 bases. V dropped 4 bases and J dropped 1; count of bases not matched to a gene: 7. From germline, CDR1 is SGHAT and CDR2 FQNNGV. The CDR3 spans 15 residues. The chain's CDR3 is CASSSIRTGSYEQYF. In DNA, the CDR3 is TGTGCCAGCAGCTCCATTCGGACAGGTTCCTACGAGCAGTACTTC.

This chain uses TRBV5-1 with TRBJ2-3, with 13 bases that match TRBD2. The trim removed 3 bases at V and 4 bases at J, leaving 5 bases unmatched. CDR3 length equals 16 residues. The V gene's germline CDR1 is SGHRS and CDR2 YFSETQ. The CDR3 spells CASSYGLAGVADTQYF. CDR3 nucleotide sequence: TGCGCCAGCAGCTACGGACTAGCGGGAGTGGCAGATACGCAGTATTTT.

The V gene is TRBV28, the J gene TRBJ2-6; either TRBD1 or TRBD2 may supply D (5 bases each). Germline CDR1 is MDHEN and CDR2 is SYDVKM. The CDR3 has 17 amino acids. V dropped 2 bases and J dropped 2 bases, with 13 bases sitting between them. The CDR3 reads CASSLEAMGAGANVLTF. DNA for the CDR3: TGTGCCAGCAGTTTAGAGGCCATGGGGGCTGGGGCCAACGTCCTGACTTTC.

The rearrangement joins TRBV4-3 to TRBJ1-1; D unclear. Trimming left V 0 bases short and J 5 bases short, with 22 bases between. The CDR3 runs to 18 residues. Per germline, CDR1 LGHNA and CDR2 YSLEER. The CDR3 coding sequence is TGCGCCAGCAGCCAAGATTGGTCGGGTATTAGGACGGGTACTGAAGCTTTCTTT. Protein product: CASSQDWSGIRTGTEAFF.

This clonotype was detected only a few times. The rearrangement joins TRBV2 to TRBJ2-3, with TRBD2 matching 7 bases. Germline assignment: CDR1 SNHLY and CDR2 FYNNEI. The CDR3 has 13 amino acids. The V gene end was trimmed by 4 bases and the J gene end by 6 bases; junction bases not matched to a gene: 4. The CDR3 nucleotides read TGTGCCAGCAGTGGAACCGGGGGGGATACGCAGTATTTT. It is translated as CASSGTGGDTQYF.

J is TRBJ2-1 and V is TRBV6-6, with D perhaps TRBD1 (6 bases). The V and J ends lost 0 bases and 8 bases respectively, with 17 bases between them. Germline V gene lookup returns CDR1 MNHNY and CDR2 SVGAGI (reference sequence). This CDR3 is built from 16 residues. The CDR3: CASSYSGTRFWDEQFF. Here the CDR3 DNA reads TGTGCCAGCAGTTACTCAGGGACACGATTTTGGGATGAGCAGTTCTTC.

The rearrangement links TRBV20-1 to TRBJ2-1; 11 positions agree with TRBD2. Losses at the gene ends were 5 bases for V and 4 bases for J; bases not matched to a gene: 7. This CDR3 comprises 15 residues. Germline CDR1 DFQATT, CDR2 SNEGSKA (reference sequence). CDR3 sequence reads: CSASLAGGRYNEQFF. The CDR3 nucleotides read TGCAGTGCTTCCCTAGCGGGAGGCAGGTACAATGAGCAGTTCTTC.

The CDR3 loop is CATSDLGRGNTGELFF. The CDR3 coding sequence is TGTGCCACCAGTGATTTGGGCAGGGGTAACACCGGGGAGCTGTTTTTT. The chain couples TRBV24-1 to TRBJ2-2; TRBD1 might be the D (6 bases). The CDR3 contains 16 residues. Germline V gene sequence: CDR1 KGHDR, CDR2 SFDVKD. V lost 0 bases and J 2 bases, leaving 9 bases between the germline ends.

The rearrangement uses TRBV20-1 and TRBJ2-5, with D perhaps matching TRBD1 (6 bases). CDR3 size: 13 residues. The V and J ends lost 5 bases and 0 bases respectively, with 10 bases between them. Germline lookup yields CDR1 DFQATT and CDR2 SNEGSKA (reference sequence). CDR3 nucleotides: TGCAGTGCTGGGCGACAGGACCAAGAGACCCAGTACTTC. Amino acids: CSAGRQDQETQYF.

This sequence joins TRBV20-1 and TRBJ2-1; D is possibly TRBD1 (6 bases). Germline lookup yields CDR1 DFQATT and CDR2 SNEGSKA (reference sequence). This CDR3 is 15 amino acids long. V lost 3 bases and J 3 bases, leaving 15 bases between the germline ends. The CDR3 reads CSARPAGVFYNEQFF. The DNA of the CDR3 is TGCAGTGCTAGGCCCGCAGGGGTTTTCTACAATGAGCAGTTCTTC.

The chain recombines TRBV6-8 with TRBJ2-3; D is undetermined. V was cut by 7 bases and J by 1 base, with 9 bases left in between. The CDR3 is 13 amino acids. Germline loops: CDR1 MNHGY, CDR2 SAAAGT. CDR3 DNA: TGTGCCAGCAATAAACCTGGCACAGATACGCAGTATTTT. Amino acids: CASNKPGTDTQYF.

This clonotype appeared a few times. This rearrangement joins TRBV5-1 to TRBJ1-1, with 8 bases fitting TRBD1. Germline-derived CDR1 and CDR2 are SGHRS and YFSETQ. J gave up 7 bases and V 0 bases, and 2 bases lay outside the gene matches. The CDR3 consists of 13 residues. CDR3 nucleotide sequence: TGCGCCAGCAGCTTGGGACAGGGGATTGAAGCTTTCTTT. Translation: CASSLGQGIEAFF.

The V call is TRBV2, the J call TRBJ2-7; maybe TRBD2 (6 bases). Germline lookup yields CDR1 SNHLY and CDR2 FYNNEI. The CDR3 has 12 residues. Between the trimmed V and J ends, which lost 4 bases and 3 bases, there was a span of 7 bases. Here the CDR3 DNA reads TGTGCCAGCAGTGTGGACTACTACGAGCAGTACTTC. As protein: CASSVDYYEQYF. Based on the CDR3 plus reference TRBV2 and TRBJ2-7, the full variable domain is EPEVTQTPSHQVTQMGQEVILRCVPISNHLYFYWYRQILGQKVEFLVSFYNNEISEKSEIFDDQFSVERPDGSNFTLKIRSTKLEDSAMYFCASSVDYYEQYFGPGTRLTVT.

The chain carries TRBV2 and TRBJ1-1, with D perhaps matching TRBD1 (6 bases). The germline CDR1 and CDR2 sequences are SNHLY and FYNNEI. With 6 bases removed from V and 3 bases from J, the gap between germline ends came to 11 bases. The CDR3 extends over 13 amino acids. As DNA, the CDR3 is TGTGCCAGCAGGGGAGGGGGTTACACTGAAGCTTTCTTT. Residues: CASRGGGYTEAFF.

About this clonotype: A much more abundant neighbour one base away suggests this may be a read error. The chain is built from TRBV20-1 and TRBJ2-2, with TRBD2 identical over 8 bases. Germline CDR1 DFQATT, CDR2 SNEGSKA (reference sequence). The CDR3 has 14 amino acids. As DNA, the CDR3 is TGCAGTGCTAGATCACTAGCGGCCACCGGGGAGCTGCTTTTT. This gives the protein CSARSLAATGELLF.

This clonotype was seen only a few times. The chain employs TRBV10-3 and TRBJ2-7; 9 bases align to TRBD1. Germline CDR1 ENHRY, CDR2 SYGVKD. V was clipped by 2 bases and J by 8 bases; unmatched bases: 10. This CDR3 has 15 amino acids. The CDR3 is CAISETLTGGRQQYF. In nucleotides, the CDR3 is TGTGCCATCAGTGAGACTCTGACAGGGGGTCGCCAGCAGTACTTC.

This clonotype has only a few counts. The chain carries TRBV6-1 and TRBJ2-3; D unclear. The CDR3 consists of 14 residues. CDR1 is MNHNS and CDR2 is SASEGT in the germline V gene. V lost 8 bases to trimming and J lost 5 bases, with 17 bases between them. CDR3 bases: TGTGCCAGCTCCGGCAGTCTCACCCAAGATACGCAGTATTTT. This codes for CASSGSLTQDTQYF.

This chain links TRBV19 with TRBJ1-5; perhaps TRBD1 as D (5 bases). With 3 bases removed from V and 7 bases from J, the gap between germline ends came to 13 bases. CDR3 length equals 14 residues. Germline V gives CDR1 LNHDA, CDR2 SQIVND (reference sequence). The CDR3 is CASSISGVRQPQHF. The DNA of the CDR3 is TGTGCCAGTAGTATCTCGGGGGTTCGGCAGCCCCAGCATTTT.

This clonotype was seen only a few times. The V call is TRBV11-2, the J call TRBJ2-1; perhaps TRBD2 as D (5 bases). This CDR3 contains 15 residues. Germline lookup yields CDR1 SGHAT and CDR2 FQNNGV. The ends were cut back, 1 base at V and 8 bases at J, with 15 bases in the middle. The CDR3 loop reads CASSLGGSAYYEQFF. CDR3 coding DNA: TGTGCCAGCAGCTTAGGCGGGTCGGCGTATTATGAGCAGTTCTTC.

This clonotype was observed a handful of times. The chain employs TRBV2 and TRBJ2-7; 7 positions agree with TRBD1. The CDR3 is made up of 13 amino acids. Losses at the gene ends were 9 bases for V and 0 bases for J; bases not matched to a gene: 5. CDR1 and CDR2 from the germline V gene are SNHLY and FYNNEI. CDR3 nucleotide sequence: TGTGCCAGTACCCGGGACAGCTCCTACGAGCAGTACTTC. Its protein is CASTRDSSYEQYF.

The chain employs TRBV2 and TRBJ1-5, with D unresolved. Trimming left V 8 bases short and J 9 bases short, with 14 bases between. This CDR3 contains 12 residues. The germline CDR1 and CDR2 sequences are SNHLY and FYNNEI. This CDR3 is CASAPAVSPQHF. CDR3 sequence (DNA): TGTGCCAGCGCTCCGGCCGTCTCGCCCCAGCATTTT.

This chain joins TRBV29-1 and TRBJ2-3; D remains unclear. CDR3 size: 12 residues. The ends were cut back, 7 bases at V and 6 bases at J, with 14 bases in the middle. CDR1 and CDR2 (germline): SQVTM, ANQGSEA. The CDR3 DNA reads TGCAGCGCAGGCCGCGGACGCGATACGCAGTATTTT. Translating it yields CSAGRGRDTQYF.

V usage is TRBV6-1 and J usage is TRBJ2-3; D is perhaps TRBD2 (5 bases). The CDR3 sequence is 15 residues long. Trimming cost V 6 bases and J 1 base, with 14 bases left between them. Germline V lookup: CDR1 MNHNS, CDR2 SASEGT. The CDR3 nucleotides read TGTGCCAGCAGGACGGGTGCGGGCGGCACAGATACGCAGTATTTT. This sequence encodes CASRTGAGGTDTQYF.